A selection of T cell receptor beta chains follows, all from one sample in a study of cytomegalovirus exposure and HLA in healthy donors. Some clones are missing from TCRdb's copy, which holds only in-frame ones; the method was immunoSEQ multiplex PCR. Of roughly 180,000 clones listed, around 80% are singletons. The specimen was PBMCs. These receptors were collected from a woman aged 40-49 years in good health and CMV-seropositive. CDR3s include the opening cysteine and the closing phenylalanine or tryptophan. Fields, in order: J gene, V gene, CDR3 length, clone size, D gene, CDR3 DNA, CDR3 protein. A D gene is named only where the DNA matches it firmly. The listing skips clone size in some rows; elsewhere it reads once, few, many or a size class.

>TRBJ2-3|TRBV7-6|16|NA|TRBD2
TGTGCCAGCAGCTTAGGACTAGCTACTAGCACAGATACGCAGTATTTT
CASSLGLATSTDTQYF
>TRBJ2-5|TRBV18|16|NA|NA
TGTGCCAGCTCACCAAGGATCTCGGGATCGGGGGAGACCCAGTACTTC
CASSPRISGSGETQYF
>TRBJ2-2|TRBV5-4|15|NA|NA
TGTGCCAGCAGCTTCTCCCAGGGGAGAACCGGGGAGCTGTTTTTT
CASSFSQGRTGELFF
>TRBJ2-2|TRBV7-9|15|NA|NA
TGTGCCAGCAGCTTGCGTAGCGAGCACACCGGGGAGCTGTTTTTT
CASSLRSEHTGELFF
>TRBJ1-6|TRBV27|16|NA|NA
TGTGCCAGCAGTTTAAGTCGCGGCGCCTATAATTCACCCCTCCACTTT
CASSLSRGAYNSPLHF
>TRBJ1-1|TRBV6-1|15|few|TRBD1
TGTGCCAGCATTAGGGGACAGGGGATGAACACTGAAGCTTTCTTT
CASIRGQGMNTEAFF
>TRBJ1-1|TRBV28|13|NA|TRBD1
TGTGCCAGCAAGGGACAGACGAACACTGAAGCTTTCTTT
CASKGQTNTEAFF
>TRBJ2-3|TRBV9|14|NA|NA
TGTGCCAGCAGCGGTAGACAAGTCACAGATACGCAGTATTTT
CASSGRQVTDTQYF
>TRBJ2-1|TRBV2|15|NA|NA
TGTGCCAGCAGTGCAGGGGCTCACACCTACAATGAGCAGTTCTTC
CASSAGAHTYNEQFF
>TRBJ1-5|TRBV7-9|15|NA|NA
TGTGCCAGCAGCAAGGACATCATTAGCAATCAGCCCCAGCATTTT
CASSKDIISNQPQHF
>TRBJ2-1|TRBV7-2|16|NA|TRBD2
TGTGCCAGCAGCCCGACCGTTTGGCAGCGGGAGGAGGTTTCGATCTTC
CASSPTVWQREEVSIF
>TRBJ2-2|TRBV29-1|16|NA|NA
TGCAGCGTTGATGTTCTCGGGGGATCGGGGACCGGGGAGCTGTTTTTT
CSVDVLGGSGTGELFF
>TRBJ2-5|TRBV5-1|13|NA|TRBD2
TGCGCCAGCAGCCGGACTAGGGGAGAGACCCAGTACTTC
CASSRTRGETQYF
>TRBJ1-2|TRBV28|12|NA|NA
TGTGCCAGCAGTTTAGGCAGGGGAAACGACACCTTC
CASSLGRGNDTF
>TRBJ2-3|TRBV7-2|15|NA|NA
TGTGCCAGCAGCTTAGTTTCTAGCGGCACAGATACGCAGTATTTT
CASSLVSSGTDTQYF
>TRBJ2-3|TRBV10-1|16|NA|TRBD2
TGCGCCAGCAGTGAACAACTAGCGGGATATCCAGATACGCAGTATTTT
CASSEQLAGYPDTQYF
>TRBJ1-5|TRBV4-2|16|NA|NA
TGTGCCAGCAGCCAAGGGGGAGGCGGGGCACGGCAGCCCCAGCATTTT
CASSQGGGGARQPQHF
>TRBJ1-2|TRBV6-5|14|NA|NA
TGTGCCAGCAGCCCCCAAGCCCTTGGCTATGGCTACACCTTC
CASSPQALGYGYTF
>TRBJ2-1|TRBV5-1|17|NA|NA
TGCGCCAGCAGCACCAAATCGGTGCGTCACGACTACAATGAGCAGTTCTTC
CASSTKSVRHDYNEQFF
>TRBJ1-2|TRBV28|15|NA|TRBD1
TGTGCCAGCAGTCTCGACAGGGTTAAAGGGTTTGGCTACACCTTC
CASSLDRVKGFGYTF